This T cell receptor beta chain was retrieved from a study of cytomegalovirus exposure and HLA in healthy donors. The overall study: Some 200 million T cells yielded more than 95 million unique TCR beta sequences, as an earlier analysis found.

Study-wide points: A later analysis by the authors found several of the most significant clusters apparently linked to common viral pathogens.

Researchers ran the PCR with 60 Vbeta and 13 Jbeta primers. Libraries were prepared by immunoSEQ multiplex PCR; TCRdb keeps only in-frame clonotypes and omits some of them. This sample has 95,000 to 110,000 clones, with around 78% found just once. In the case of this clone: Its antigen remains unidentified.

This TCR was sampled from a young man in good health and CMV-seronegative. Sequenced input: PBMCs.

The CDR3 coding sequence is TGCGCCAGCAGCTCGAGGACTGGTGACACCGGGGAGCTGTTTTTT. Protein: CASSSRTGDTGELFF. This chain links TRBV5-1 with TRBJ2-2; a possible D gene is TRBD2 (5 bases). V was pared by 3 bases and J by 3 bases, with 12 bases between. Germline values: CDR1 SGHRS, CDR2 YFSETQ. The CDR3 covers 15 residues.